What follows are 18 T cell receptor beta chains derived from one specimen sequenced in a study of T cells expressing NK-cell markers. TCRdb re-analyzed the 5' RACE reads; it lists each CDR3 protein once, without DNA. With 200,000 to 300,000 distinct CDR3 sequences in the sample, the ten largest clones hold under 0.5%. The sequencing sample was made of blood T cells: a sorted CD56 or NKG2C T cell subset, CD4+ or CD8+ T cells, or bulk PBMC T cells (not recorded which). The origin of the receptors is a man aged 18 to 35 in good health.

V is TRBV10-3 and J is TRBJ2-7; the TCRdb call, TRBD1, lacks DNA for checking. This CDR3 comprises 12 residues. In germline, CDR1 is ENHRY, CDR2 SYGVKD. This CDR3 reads CAISVGGNEQYF.

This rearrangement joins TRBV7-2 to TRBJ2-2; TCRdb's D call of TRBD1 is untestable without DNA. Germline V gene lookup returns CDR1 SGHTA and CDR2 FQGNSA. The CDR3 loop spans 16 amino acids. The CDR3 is CASSLVPGQNTGELFF.

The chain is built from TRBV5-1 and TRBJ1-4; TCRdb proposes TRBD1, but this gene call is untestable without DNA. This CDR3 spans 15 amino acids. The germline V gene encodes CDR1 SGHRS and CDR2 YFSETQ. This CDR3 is CASSPGAGLNEKLFF.

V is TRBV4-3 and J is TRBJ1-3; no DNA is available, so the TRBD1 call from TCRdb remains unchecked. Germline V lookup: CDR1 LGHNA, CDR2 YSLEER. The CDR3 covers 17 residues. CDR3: CASSQGGQGLSGNTIYF.

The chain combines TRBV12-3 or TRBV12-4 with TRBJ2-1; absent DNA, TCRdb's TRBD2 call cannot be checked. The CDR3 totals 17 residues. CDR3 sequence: CASTQYLGGAGDNEQFF.

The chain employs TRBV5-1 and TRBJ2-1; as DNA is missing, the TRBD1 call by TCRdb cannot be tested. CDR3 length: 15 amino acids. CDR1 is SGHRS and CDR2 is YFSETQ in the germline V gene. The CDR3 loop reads CASRQSGQGNNEQFF.

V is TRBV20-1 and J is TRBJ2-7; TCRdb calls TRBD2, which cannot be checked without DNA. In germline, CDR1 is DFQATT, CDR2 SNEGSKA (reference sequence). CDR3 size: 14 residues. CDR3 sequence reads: CSARDGTWRYEQYF.

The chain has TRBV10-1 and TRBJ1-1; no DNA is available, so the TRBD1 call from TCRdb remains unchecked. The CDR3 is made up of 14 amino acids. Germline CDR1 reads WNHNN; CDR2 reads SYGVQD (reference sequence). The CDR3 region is CASSAQGGATEAFF.

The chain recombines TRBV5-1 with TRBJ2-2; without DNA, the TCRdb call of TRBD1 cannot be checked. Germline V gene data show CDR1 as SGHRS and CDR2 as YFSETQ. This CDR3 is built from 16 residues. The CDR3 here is CASSLTRQGDTGELFF. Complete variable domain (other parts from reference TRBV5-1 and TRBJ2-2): KAGVTQTPRYLIKTRGQQVTLSCSPISGHRSVSWYQQTPGQGLQFLFEYFSETQRNKGNFPGRFSGRQFSNSRSEMNVSTLELGDSALYLCASSLTRQGDTGELFFGEGSRLTVL.

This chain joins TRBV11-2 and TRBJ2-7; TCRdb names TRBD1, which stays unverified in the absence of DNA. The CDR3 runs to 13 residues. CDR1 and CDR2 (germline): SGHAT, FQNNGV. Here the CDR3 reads CASSPGTDYEQYF.

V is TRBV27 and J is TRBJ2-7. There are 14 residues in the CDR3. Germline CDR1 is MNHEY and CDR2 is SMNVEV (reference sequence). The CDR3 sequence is CASKSQRERYEQYF.

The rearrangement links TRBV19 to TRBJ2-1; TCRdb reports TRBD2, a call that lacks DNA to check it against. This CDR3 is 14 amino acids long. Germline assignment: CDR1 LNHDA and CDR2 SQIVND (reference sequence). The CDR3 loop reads CASSRDYGRNEQFF.

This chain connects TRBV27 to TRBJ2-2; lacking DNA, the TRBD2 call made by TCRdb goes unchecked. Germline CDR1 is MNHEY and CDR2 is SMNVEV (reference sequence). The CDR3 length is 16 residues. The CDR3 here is CASSLYTGGHTGELFF.

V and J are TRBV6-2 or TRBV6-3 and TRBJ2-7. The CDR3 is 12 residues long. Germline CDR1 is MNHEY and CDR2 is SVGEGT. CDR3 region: CASKGSSYEQYF.

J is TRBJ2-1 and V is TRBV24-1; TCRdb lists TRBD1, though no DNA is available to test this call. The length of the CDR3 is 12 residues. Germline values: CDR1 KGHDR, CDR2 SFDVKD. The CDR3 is CATSDPVQGQFF.

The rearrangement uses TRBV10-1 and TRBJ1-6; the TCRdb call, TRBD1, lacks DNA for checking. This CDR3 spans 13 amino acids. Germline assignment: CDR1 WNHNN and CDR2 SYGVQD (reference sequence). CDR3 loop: CATQDRWNSPLHF.

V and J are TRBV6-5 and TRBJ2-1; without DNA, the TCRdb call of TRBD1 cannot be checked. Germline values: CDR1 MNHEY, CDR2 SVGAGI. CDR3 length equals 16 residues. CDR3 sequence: CASSSFDRGQNNEQFF.

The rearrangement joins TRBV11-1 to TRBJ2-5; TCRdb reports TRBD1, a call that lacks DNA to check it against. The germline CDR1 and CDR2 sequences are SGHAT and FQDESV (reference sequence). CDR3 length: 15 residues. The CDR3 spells CASSLEGARPETQYF.